These 21 T cell receptor beta chains share one sample of origin, sequenced in a study of regulatory T cells in long-lasting Graves disease. Time point of the sample: newly diagnosed GD, antithyroid drugs for less than 3 months. Isolated PBMC RNA provided the starting material for the TCR library. Arm-PCR of CDR3 regions with iRepertoire HTBI primers generated TCR beta libraries. One entry per CDR3 protein, called by TCRdb with MiXCR from the multiplex PCR reads. The table has roughly 250,000 distinct CDR3 sequences, under 20% seen once. The data also belong to a second study, concerning T cells in Graves' hyperthyroidism and ophthalmopathy.

This sample comprised peripheral blood mononuclear cells (PBMCs), obtained at new diagnosis, from a patient treated with antithyroid drugs. All receptors derive from a woman under 40 with Graves disease.

This clonotype appeared many times. A much larger clone sits a single nucleotide away, making a read error possible. V gene TRBV20-1 combines with J gene TRBJ1-1; possibly TRBD1 for D (6 bases). Germline CDR1 reads DFQATT; CDR2 reads SNEGSKA (reference sequence). This CDR3 spans 13 amino acids. V dropped 5 bases and J dropped 3 bases, with 13 bases sitting between them. The CDR3 DNA sequence: TGCAGTGCTTTTGGGGGCATGGACACTGAAGCTTTCTTT. Residues: CSAFGGMDTEAFF.

This chain's CDR3 is CASSFLFDTQYF. DNA for the CDR3: TGTGCCAGCAGCTTTCTCTTTGATACGCAGTATTTT. The chain combines TRBV4-2 with TRBJ2-3; D unclear. This CDR3 region has 12 residues. Looked up from germline, CDR1 is LGHNA and CDR2 is YNFKEQ. V lost 5 bases to trimming and J lost 6 bases, with 9 bases between them.

Concerning this clonotype itself: A read error is possible here, since a much larger clone lies one base away. The chain joins TRBV19 to TRBJ2-7, with 9 bases fitting TRBD1. This CDR3 comprises 17 residues. CDR1 and CDR2 from the germline V gene are LNHDA and SQIVND (reference sequence). The CDR3 coding sequence is TGTGCCAGTAGTGGCGGATCCGGACAGGGGAGGTCCTACGGGCAGTACTTC. This gives the protein CASSGGSGQGRSYGQYF.

V is TRBV11-2 and J is TRBJ2-3; 8 nucleotides agree with TRBD1. This CDR3 has 16 amino acids. Per the germline V gene, CDR1 is SGHAT and CDR2 is FQNNGV. V lost 4 bases and J lost 7; bases outside the gene matches: 13. CDR3 bases: TGTGCCAGCAGCTCCCGCCGGGACAGGCCCATGAATACGCAGTATTTT. This gives the protein CASSSRRDRPMNTQYF.

This clonotype was recorded many times. The rearrangement joins TRBV5-4 to TRBJ1-1; 8 bases fit TRBD1. The junction had 2 bases not matched to a gene; V was cut back by 4 bases and J by 0 bases. From germline, CDR1 is SGHNT and CDR2 YYREEE (reference sequence). The CDR3 totals 14 residues. CDR3 nucleotides: TGTGCCAGCAGCATGACAGGGGTGAACACTGAAGCTTTCTTT. Its protein is CASSMTGVNTEAFF.

Details on this clonotype: As the CDR3 is not closed by the conserved phenylalanine or tryptophan, this likely results from a read error. The V and J genes are TRBV3-1 and TRBJ1-5; possibly TRBD1 for D (5 bases). The germline gives CDR1 LGHDT, CDR2 YNNKEL (reference sequence). The V gene lost 8 bases and the J gene lost 3 bases, with 17 bases spanning the gap. The CDR3 covers 15 residues. CDR3 loop: CASLPAGGDNQPQHL. The CDR3 DNA sequence: TGTGCCAGCCTACCCGCCGGAGGGGACAATCAGCCCCAGCATTTA.

The V call is TRBV12-3 or TRBV12-4, the J call TRBJ1-2; TRBD1 matches at 10 bases. The CDR3 runs 13 residues. V was pared by 6 bases and J by 7 bases, with 5 bases of the junction left unmatched. This CDR3 reads CASRGTGVLGYTF. As DNA, the CDR3 is TGTGCCAGCAGGGGGACAGGGGTGCTTGGCTACACCTTC.

The CDR3 DNA is TGCGCCAGCAGCCAAGGCGGTGCTGGGGCCAACGTCCTGACTTTC. Its translation is CASSQGGAGANVLTF. The chain is built from TRBV4-1 and TRBJ2-6; D is unclear. This CDR3 region has 15 residues. The germline V gene has CDR1 MGHRA and CDR2 YSYEKL. V lost 1 base, J lost 2 bases, and 6 bases lay in between.

This clonotype was counted at least ten times. V usage is TRBV4-1 and J usage is TRBJ1-5, with D possibly being TRBD1 (5 bases). V dropped 0 bases and J dropped 6 bases, with 9 bases sitting between them. The CDR3 is 14 residues long. Germline assignment: CDR1 MGHRA and CDR2 YSYEKL. The CDR3 protein is CASSQEGVGQPQHF. In DNA, the CDR3 is TGCGCCAGCAGCCAAGAGGGGGTTGGTCAGCCCCAGCATTTT.

The sample holds a few counts of this clonotype. CDR3 in amino acids: CASSIDLAAYEQYF. The CDR3 DNA sequence: TGTGCCAGTAGTATAGATTTGGCCGCCTACGAGCAGTACTTC. The chain recombines TRBV19 with TRBJ2-7, with unresolved D. V dropped 0 bases and J dropped 2 bases, with 8 bases sitting between them. Germline values: CDR1 LNHDA, CDR2 SQIVND (reference sequence). This CDR3 comprises 14 residues. The whole variable domain, filled in from reference TRBV19 and TRBJ2-7, reads DGGITQSPKYLFRKEGQNVTLSCEQNLNHDAMYWYRQDPGQGLRLIYYSQIVNDFQKGDIAEGYSVSREKKESFPLTVTSAQKNPTAFYLCASSIDLAAYEQYFGPGTRLTVT.

On this clonotype: Being one base from a much bigger clone, this may be a read error. The V call is TRBV27, the J call TRBJ2-7; TRBD1 aligns across 7 bases. CDR1 is MNHEY, CDR2 SMNVEV, per germline (reference sequence). CDR3 size: 14 residues. The CDR3 here is CASSLGTVGYEQHF. In nucleotides, the CDR3 is TGTGCCAGCAGTTTAGGGACAGTGGGATACGAGCAGCACTTC.

This clonotype came up many times. The J gene is TRBJ1-1, the V gene TRBV7-9; D is ambiguous. V lost 2 bases and J 8 bases, leaving 9 bases between the germline ends. The CDR3 is 12 residues long. Germline V gene sequence: CDR1 SEHNR, CDR2 FQNEAQ (reference sequence). The CDR3 region is CASSLRTEEAFF. The CDR3, as DNA: TGTGCCAGCAGCTTACGGACCGAAGAAGCTTTCTTT.

This clonotype appeared many times. V and J are TRBV14 and TRBJ2-3; D call uncertain. The germline V gene has CDR1 SGHDN and CDR2 FVKESK. CDR3 size: 11 residues. Trimming cost V 7 bases and J 5 bases, with 7 bases left between them. CDR3 loop: CASKVGDTQYF. CDR3 coding DNA: TGTGCCAGCAAAGTCGGAGATACGCAGTATTTT.

The chain couples TRBV3-1 to TRBJ1-2; no definite D call. CDR3 length: 14 residues. CDR1 and CDR2 from the germline V gene are LGHDT and YNNKEL (reference sequence). Trimming stripped 3 bases from V and 5 bases from J, with 13 bases between. The CDR3 DNA reads TGTGCCAGCAGCCAGTCCGCAGGTCCGTATGGCTACACCTTC. This translates into CASSQSAGPYGYTF.

This clonotype has at least ten counts. The V call is TRBV3-1, the J call TRBJ1-2; D ambiguous. The CDR3 has 12 amino acids. The germline CDR1 and CDR2 sequences are LGHDT and YNNKEL (reference sequence). With 4 bases removed from V and 5 bases from J, the gap between germline ends came to 8 bases. The DNA of the CDR3 is TGTGCCAGCAGCCGGACTACTTATGGCTACACCTTC. Translation gives CASSRTTYGYTF.

This clonotype appeared many times. The V and J genes are TRBV2 and TRBJ2-6; 7 bases fit TRBD1. The germline CDR1 and CDR2 sequences are SNHLY and FYNNEI. There are 15 residues in the CDR3. The junction had 3 bases not matched to a gene; V was cut back by 6 bases and J by 1 base. CDR3 nucleotide sequence: TGTGCCAGCAGGGAGACAGGGTCTGGGGCCAACGTCCTGACTTTC. It yields the protein CASRETGSGANVLTF.

With regard to this clonotype: A far larger clone is only one base removed, so a read error is likely. The chain recombines TRBV7-2 with TRBJ1-2; D uncertain. There are 14 residues in the CDR3. V was trimmed by 2 bases and J by 7 bases, leaving 14 bases between them. The germline gives CDR1 SGHTA, CDR2 FQGNSA. For the CDR3, the DNA is TGTGCCAGCAGCTTACGAGGCTCGGGTTTTGGCTACACCTTC. It yields the protein CASSLRGSGFGYTF. The full variable domain, its missing parts supplied by reference TRBV7-2 and TRBJ1-2, is GAGVSQSPSNKVTEKGKDVELRCDPISGHTALYWYRQSLGQGLEFLIYFQGNSAPDKSGLPSDRFSAERTGGSVSTLTIQRTQQEDSAVYLCASSLRGSGFGYTFGSGTRLTVV.

This clonotype was counted many times. This chain links TRBV2 with TRBJ1-4, with D unresolved. V dropped 8 bases and J dropped 11 bases, with 15 bases sitting between them. This CDR3 has 12 residues. Germline V gene data show CDR1 as SNHLY and CDR2 as FYNNEI. CDR3 amino acids: CASSQEERKLFF. CDR3 DNA: TGTGCCAGCTCTCAAGAAGAAAGGAAACTGTTTTTT.

This clonotype has ten or more counts. V and J are TRBV6-2 or TRBV6-3 and TRBJ2-2; no definite D call. The germline CDR1 and CDR2 sequences are MNHEY and SVGEGT. This CDR3 is built from 17 residues. V shed 5 bases and J shed 0 bases, with 16 bases lying between them. CDR3 nucleotides: TGTGCCAGCAGTGAAGCGTTCGGACGGACGAACACCGGGGAGCTGTTTTTT. It yields the protein CASSEAFGRTNTGELFF.

This clonotype was seen repeatedly, ten times or more. The CDR3 sequence is CASSLAVPLGAEAFF. The CDR3 bases are TGTGCCAGCAGCTTAGCCGTCCCCCTAGGCGCTGAAGCTTTCTTT. The J gene is TRBJ1-1, the V gene TRBV7-8; D not certain. CDR1 is SGHVS and CDR2 is FQNEAQ in the germline V gene. This CDR3 comprises 15 residues. Between the trimmed V and J ends, which lost 0 bases and 6 bases, there was a span of 14 bases.

The CDR3 DNA reads TGTGCCAGCAGTGAAAGGCAGGTCGGGGATGGGCAGCCCCAGCATTTT. Amino acid sequence: CASSERQVGDGQPQHF. The genes are TRBV6-2 or TRBV6-3 and TRBJ1-5; D unresolved. CDR1 MNHEY and CDR2 SVGEGT come from the germline V gene. V was trimmed by 5 bases and J by 7 bases, leaving 21 bases between them. The CDR3 totals 16 residues.